This T cell receptor (beta chain) came from a study of monozygotic twins with inflammatory bowel disease. The CDR3 consists of 13 residues. CDR1 is SQVTM and CDR2 is ANQGSEA in the germline V gene. Concerning this clonotype: Antigen specificity is unknown.

Study conclusions and caveats: Repertoire likeness was no different across concordant and discordant twins, perhaps owing to restricted power.

cDNA was made in eight separate reactions per sample. From its re-call of the 5' RACE reads, TCRdb lists each CDR3 protein once, without DNA. The sample spans about 210,000 distinct CDR3 sequences; the ten largest clones claim 6% to 9%. The TCR originated in a human donor with ulcerative colitis or Crohn's disease, or a healthy co-twin of an affected twin (not recorded which). The chain has TRBV29-1 and TRBJ2-7; there is no DNA to check the TCRdb D call of TRBD2. Sequences were obtained from blood. This chain's CDR3 is CSVAPYSSYEQYF.